What follows describes a single T cell receptor beta chain. Its antigen is not identified. These data belong to a study of shared clonotypes between healthy human individuals. Study observations and caveats: In a few donors, about 5% of naive CD4 clonotypes appeared in common.

Clones were read by immunoSEQ multiplex PCR, and TCRdb kept only the in-frame ones, dropping some. There are under 750,000 clones in the sample; over 60% occur only once, and around 1.7% lies in the top ten. Germline V gene sequence: CDR1 KGHSH, CDR2 LQKENI. This CDR3 region has 14 residues. Trimming removed 2 bases from V and 3 bases from J, with 8 bases in between. The chain uses TRBV18 and TRBJ1-5; D ambiguous. Sequenced: memory CD4+ T cells sorted from blood. As to subset: CD45RA-negative fraction. This sequence originates from a woman in her twenties or thirties in good health. As DNA, the CDR3 is TGTGCCAGCTCACCATCTGGAAACAATCAGCCCCAGCATTTT. It is translated as CASSPSGNNQPQHF.